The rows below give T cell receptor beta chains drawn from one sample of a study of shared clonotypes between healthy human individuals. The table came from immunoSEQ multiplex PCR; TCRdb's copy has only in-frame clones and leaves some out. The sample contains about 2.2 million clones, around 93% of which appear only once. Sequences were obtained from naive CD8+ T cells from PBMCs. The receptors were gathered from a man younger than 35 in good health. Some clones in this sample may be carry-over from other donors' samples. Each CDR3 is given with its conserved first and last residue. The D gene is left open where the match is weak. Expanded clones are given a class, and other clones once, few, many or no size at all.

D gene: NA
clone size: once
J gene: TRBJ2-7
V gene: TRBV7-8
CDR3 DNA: TGTGCCAGCAGCTTAGCGCGGTCCCCCTACGAGCAGTACTTC
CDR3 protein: CASSLARSPYEQYF

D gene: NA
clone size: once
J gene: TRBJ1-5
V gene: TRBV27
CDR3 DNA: TGTGCCAGCAGCCCCTTTGGCAATCAGCCCCAGCATTTT
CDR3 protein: CASSPFGNQPQHF

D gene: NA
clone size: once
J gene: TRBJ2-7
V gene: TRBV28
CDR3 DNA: TGTGCCAGCAGTCTATATAGTGCCTCGGGGGAGCAGTACTTC
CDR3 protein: CASSLYSASGEQYF

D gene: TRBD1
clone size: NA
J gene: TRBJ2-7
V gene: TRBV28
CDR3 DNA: TGTGCCAGCAGTTTCCCCGGGACAGGGGGCTCCTACGAGCAGTACTTC
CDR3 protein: CASSFPGTGGSYEQYF

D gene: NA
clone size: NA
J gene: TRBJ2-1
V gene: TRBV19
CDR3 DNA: TGTGCCAGTAGTAAACTACCCGTAGGCTCCTACAATGAGCAGTTCTTC
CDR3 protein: CASSKLPVGSYNEQFF

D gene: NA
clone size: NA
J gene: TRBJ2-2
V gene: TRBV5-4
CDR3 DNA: TGTGCCAGCAGCTACAACAGAAACACCGGGGAGCTGTTTTTT
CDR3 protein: CASSYNRNTGELFF

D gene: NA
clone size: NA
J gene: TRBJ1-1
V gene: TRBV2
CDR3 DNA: TGTGCCCACTCCGAACGGGCGAACACTGAAGCTTTCTTT
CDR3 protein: CAHSERANTEAFF

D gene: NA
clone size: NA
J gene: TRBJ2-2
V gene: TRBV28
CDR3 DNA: TGTGCCAGCACCCTCGGAGGGAAAGCGGAGCTGTTTTTT
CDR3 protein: CASTLGGKAELFF

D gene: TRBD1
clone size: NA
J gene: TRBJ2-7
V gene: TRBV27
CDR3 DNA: TGTGCCAGCAGTTGGAGGACAGGGGGCCTCTACGAGCAGTACTTC
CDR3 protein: CASSWRTGGLYEQYF

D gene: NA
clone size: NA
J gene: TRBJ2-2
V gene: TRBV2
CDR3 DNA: TGTGCCAGGACGCATTGGCAGATTAGTAACGGGGAGCTGTTTTTT
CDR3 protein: CARTHWQISNGELFF

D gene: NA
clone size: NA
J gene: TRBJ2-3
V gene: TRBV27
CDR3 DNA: TGTGCCAGCAGTTCCTCCCCATGGGATACGCAGTATTTT
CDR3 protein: CASSSSPWDTQYF

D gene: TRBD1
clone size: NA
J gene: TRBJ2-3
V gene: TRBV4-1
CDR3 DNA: TGCGCCAGCAGCCAAGAAGGGGGCCGTACAGATACGCAGTATTTT
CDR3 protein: CASSQEGGRTDTQYF